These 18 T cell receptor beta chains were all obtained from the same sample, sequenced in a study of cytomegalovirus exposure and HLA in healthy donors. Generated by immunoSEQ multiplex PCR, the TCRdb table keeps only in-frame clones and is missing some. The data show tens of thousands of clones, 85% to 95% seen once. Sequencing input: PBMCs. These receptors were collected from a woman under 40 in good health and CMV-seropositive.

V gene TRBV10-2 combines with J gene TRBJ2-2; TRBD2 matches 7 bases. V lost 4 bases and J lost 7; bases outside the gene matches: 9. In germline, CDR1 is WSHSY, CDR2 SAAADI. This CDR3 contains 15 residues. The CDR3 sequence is CASSVSGDVFGELFF. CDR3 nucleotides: TGCGCCAGCAGTGTGAGCGGGGACGTTTTCGGGGAGCTGTTTTTT.

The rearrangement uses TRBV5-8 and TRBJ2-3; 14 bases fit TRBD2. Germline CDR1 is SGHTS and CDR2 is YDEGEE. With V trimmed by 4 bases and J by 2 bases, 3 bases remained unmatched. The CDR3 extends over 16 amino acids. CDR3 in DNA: TGTGCCAGCAGCGAGGGACTAGCGGGAGTCACAGATACGCAGTATTTT. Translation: CASSEGLAGVTDTQYF.

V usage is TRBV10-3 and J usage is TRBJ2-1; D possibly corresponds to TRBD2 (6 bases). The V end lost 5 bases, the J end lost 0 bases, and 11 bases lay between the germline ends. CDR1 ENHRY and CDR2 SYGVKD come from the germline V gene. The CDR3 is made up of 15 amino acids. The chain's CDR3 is CAISLADLSYNEQFF. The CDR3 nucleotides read TGTGCCATCAGTTTAGCGGACCTCTCCTACAATGAGCAGTTCTTC.

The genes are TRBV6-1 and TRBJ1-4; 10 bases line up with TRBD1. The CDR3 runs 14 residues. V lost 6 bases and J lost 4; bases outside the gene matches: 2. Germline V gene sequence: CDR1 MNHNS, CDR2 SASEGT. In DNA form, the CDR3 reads TGTGCCAGCAGCCGGACAGGGGGTAATGAAAAACTGTTTTTT. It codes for CASSRTGGNEKLFF.

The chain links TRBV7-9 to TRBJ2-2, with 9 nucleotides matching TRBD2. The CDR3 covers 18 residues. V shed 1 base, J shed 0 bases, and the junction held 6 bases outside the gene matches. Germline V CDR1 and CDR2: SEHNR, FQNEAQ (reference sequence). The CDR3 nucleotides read TGTGCCAGCAGCTTAGGTAGCGGGAGTTCCGCGAACACCGGGGAGCTGTTTTTT. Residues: CASSLGSGSSANTGELFF.

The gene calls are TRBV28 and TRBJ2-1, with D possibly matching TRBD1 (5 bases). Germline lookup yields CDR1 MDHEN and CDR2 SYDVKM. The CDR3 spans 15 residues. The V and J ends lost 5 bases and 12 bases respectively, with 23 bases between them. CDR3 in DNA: TGTGCCAGCAGTCGACCCCAGGGCGCAGGGTCGGTGCAGTTCTTC. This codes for CASSRPQGAGSVQFF.

Here the CDR3 reads CASSQGQGLSEQYF. The DNA of the CDR3 is TGCGCCAGCAGCCAAGGACAGGGACTCAGTGAGCAGTACTTC. The rearrangement uses TRBV4-3 and TRBJ2-7, with D perhaps matching TRBD1 (7 bases). Per germline, CDR1 LGHNA and CDR2 YSLEER. Trimming stripped 1 base from V and 7 bases from J, with 14 bases between. This CDR3 has 14 residues.

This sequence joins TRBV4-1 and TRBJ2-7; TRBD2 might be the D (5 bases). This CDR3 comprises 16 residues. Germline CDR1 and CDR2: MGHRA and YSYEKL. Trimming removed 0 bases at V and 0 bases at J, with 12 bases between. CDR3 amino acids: CASSQDEAATSYEQYF. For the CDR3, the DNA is TGCGCCAGCAGCCAAGATGAAGCGGCGACCTCCTACGAGCAGTACTTC.

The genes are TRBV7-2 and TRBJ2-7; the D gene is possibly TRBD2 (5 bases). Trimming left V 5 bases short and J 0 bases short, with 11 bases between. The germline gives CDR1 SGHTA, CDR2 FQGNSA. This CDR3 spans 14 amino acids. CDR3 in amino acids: CASSQRGRSYEQYF. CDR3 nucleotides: TGTGCCAGCAGCCAAAGAGGGCGCTCCTACGAGCAGTACTTC.

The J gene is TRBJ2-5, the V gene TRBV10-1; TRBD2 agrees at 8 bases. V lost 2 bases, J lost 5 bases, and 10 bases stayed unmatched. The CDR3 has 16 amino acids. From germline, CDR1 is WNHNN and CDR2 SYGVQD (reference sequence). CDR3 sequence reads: CASSEPSRGGHETQYF. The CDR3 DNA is TGCGCCAGCAGTGAGCCATCTCGGGGGGGGCACGAGACCCAGTACTTC.

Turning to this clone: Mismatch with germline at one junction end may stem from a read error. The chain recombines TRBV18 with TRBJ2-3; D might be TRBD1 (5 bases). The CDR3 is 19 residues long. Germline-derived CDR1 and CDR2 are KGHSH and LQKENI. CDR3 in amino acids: CASSTPVISGPRFPDTQYF. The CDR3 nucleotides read TGTGCCAGCTCAACACCGGTTATATCAGGGCCCCGTTTTCCAGATACGCAGTATTTT. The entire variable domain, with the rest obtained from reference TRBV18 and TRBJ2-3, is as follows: NAGVMQNPRHLVRRRGQEARLRCSPMKGHSHVYWYRQLPEEGLKFMVYLQKENIIDESGMPKERFSAEFPKEGPSILRIQQVVRGDSAAYFCASSTPVISGPRFPDTQYFGPGTRLTVL.

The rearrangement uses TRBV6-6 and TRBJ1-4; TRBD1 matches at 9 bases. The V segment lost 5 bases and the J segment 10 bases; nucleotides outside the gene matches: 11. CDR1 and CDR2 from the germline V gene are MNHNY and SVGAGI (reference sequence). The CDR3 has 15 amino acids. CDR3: CASSPRQGDRLKLFF. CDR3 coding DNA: TGTGCCAGCAGTCCTCGACAGGGGGACAGACTAAAACTGTTTTTT.

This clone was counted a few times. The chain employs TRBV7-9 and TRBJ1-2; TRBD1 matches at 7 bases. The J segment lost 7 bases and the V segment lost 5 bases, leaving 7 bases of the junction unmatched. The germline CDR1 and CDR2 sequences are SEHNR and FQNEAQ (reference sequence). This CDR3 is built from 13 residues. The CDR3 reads CASSLQGDSGYTF. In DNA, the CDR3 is TGTGCCAGCAGCCTCCAGGGGGACTCTGGCTACACCTTC.

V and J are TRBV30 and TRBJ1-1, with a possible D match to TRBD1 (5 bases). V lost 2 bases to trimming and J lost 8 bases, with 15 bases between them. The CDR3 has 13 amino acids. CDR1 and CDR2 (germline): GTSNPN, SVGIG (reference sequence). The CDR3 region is CAWSRGLRTEAFF. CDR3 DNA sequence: TGTGCCTGGAGTAGGGGACTACGGACAGAAGCTTTCTTT.

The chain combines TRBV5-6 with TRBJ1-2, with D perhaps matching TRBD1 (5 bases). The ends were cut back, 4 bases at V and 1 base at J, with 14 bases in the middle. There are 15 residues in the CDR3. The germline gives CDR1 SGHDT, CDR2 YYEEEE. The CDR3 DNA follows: TGTGCCAGCAGCCCGTGGCCCCAGGGTAACTATGGCTACACCTTC. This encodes CASSPWPQGNYGYTF.

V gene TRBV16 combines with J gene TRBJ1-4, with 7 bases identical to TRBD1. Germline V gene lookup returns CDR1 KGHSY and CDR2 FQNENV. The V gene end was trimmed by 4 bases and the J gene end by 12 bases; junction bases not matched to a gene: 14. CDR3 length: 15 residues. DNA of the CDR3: TGTGCCAGCAGCCGAGACACAGGGGTTGGAAGTGAACTGTTTTTT. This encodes CASSRDTGVGSELFF.

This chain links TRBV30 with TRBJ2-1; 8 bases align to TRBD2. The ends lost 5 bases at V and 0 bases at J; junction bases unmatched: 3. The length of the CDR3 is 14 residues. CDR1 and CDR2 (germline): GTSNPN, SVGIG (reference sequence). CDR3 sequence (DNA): TGTGCCTGGTCCAGCGGGAGCTCCTACAATGAGCAGTTCTTC. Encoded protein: CAWSSGSSYNEQFF. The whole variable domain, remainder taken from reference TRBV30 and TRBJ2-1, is SQTIHQWPATLVQPVGSPLSLECTVEGTSNPNLYWYRQAAGRGLQLLFYSVGIGQISSEVPQNLSASRPQDRQFILSSKKLLLSDSGFYLCAWSSGSSYNEQFFGPGTRLTVL.

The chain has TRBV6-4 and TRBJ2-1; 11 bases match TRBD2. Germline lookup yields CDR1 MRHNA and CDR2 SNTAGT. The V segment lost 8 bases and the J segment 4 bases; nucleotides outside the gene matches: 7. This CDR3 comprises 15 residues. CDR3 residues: CASAWTSGPYNEQFF. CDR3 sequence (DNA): TGTGCCAGCGCTTGGACTAGCGGGCCTTACAATGAGCAGTTCTTC.